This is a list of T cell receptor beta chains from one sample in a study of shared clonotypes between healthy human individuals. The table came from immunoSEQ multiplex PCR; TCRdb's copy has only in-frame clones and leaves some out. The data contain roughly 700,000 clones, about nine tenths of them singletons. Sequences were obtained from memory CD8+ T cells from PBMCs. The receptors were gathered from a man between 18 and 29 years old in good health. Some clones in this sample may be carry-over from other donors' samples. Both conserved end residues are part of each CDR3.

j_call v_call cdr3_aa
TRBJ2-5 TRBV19 CASSPDGEETQYF
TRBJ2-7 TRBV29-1 CSVVPSDSYEQYF
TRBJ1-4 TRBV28 CASTPTGRFGEKLFF
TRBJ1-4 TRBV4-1 CASSRTVGDWEKLFF
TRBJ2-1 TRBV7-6 CASSELAVSYNEQFF
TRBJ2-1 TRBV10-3 CAARTGGNEQFF
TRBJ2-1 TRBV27 CASRGPFNEQFF
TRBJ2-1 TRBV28 CASSPPSDNEQFF
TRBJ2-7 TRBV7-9 CASSLDGSGSGGEQYF
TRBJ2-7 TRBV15 CATSLGRGGDEQYF
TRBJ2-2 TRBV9 CASSVASGDTGELFF
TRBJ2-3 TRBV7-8 CASSPGWRAGATDTQYF
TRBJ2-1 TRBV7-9 CASSLPPGGHNEQFF
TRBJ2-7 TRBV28 CASSLPTNRDSAYEQYF